The 30 T cell receptor beta chains below all came from one sample that was sequenced in a study of CD8 T cells in ankylosing spondylitis. Study outcomes and limitations: Seemingly characteristic of ankylosing spondylitis blood was a TCR beta motif consisting of about 8 highly homologous variants.

TCRdb independently ran MiXCR on the 5' RACE reads; one entry per CDR3 protein. The sample records a few hundred thousand distinct CDR3 sequences, roughly 17% being singletons. Their cognate antigens are unknown. Material: blood, either unsorted or a sorted T cell fraction (not recorded which). The receptors stem from a male donor with ankylosing spondylitis.

The chain links TRBV2 to TRBJ2-7; D might be TRBD2 (6 bases). The germline V and J ends were trimmed by 8 bases and 2 bases, with 16 bases remaining between them. In germline, CDR1 is SNHLY, CDR2 FYNNEI. This CDR3 region has 14 residues. This chain's CDR3 is CASVRGSGTYEQYF. In DNA, the CDR3 is TGTGCCAGCGTTCGGGGTAGCGGCACCTACGAGCAGTACTTC. The complete variable domain, with remaining parts taken from reference TRBV2 and TRBJ2-7, reads EPEVTQTPSHQVTQMGQEVILRCVPISNHLYFYWYRQILGQKVEFLVSFYNNEISEKSEIFDDQFSVERPDGSNFTLKIRSTKLEDSAMYFCASVRGSGTYEQYFGPGTRLTVT.

This sequence joins TRBV5-6 and TRBJ2-5; 7 bases are shared with TRBD1. V shed 4 bases and J 5 bases; nucleotides not matched to a gene: 5. The CDR3 runs 13 residues. Germline CDR1 and CDR2: SGHDT and YYEEEE. The CDR3 coding sequence is TGTGCCAGCAGCCCCCACAGGGGTGAGACCCAGTACTTC. It encodes CASSPHRGETQYF.

The V and J genes are TRBV25-1 and TRBJ1-1; the D is unclear. In germline, CDR1 is MGHDK, CDR2 SYGVNS. This CDR3 comprises 14 residues. The V gene lost 4 bases and the J gene lost 6 bases, with 15 bases spanning the gap. The CDR3 DNA reads as TGTGCCAGCAGTGCTCTCCCTGATGTGGCTGAAGCTTTCTTT. Translation gives CASSALPDVAEAFF.

This clonotype has a handful of counts. The J gene is TRBJ1-3, the V gene TRBV20-1, with D unclear. Germline V gives CDR1 DFQATT, CDR2 SNEGSKA (reference sequence). V was clipped by 5 bases and J by 0 bases, with 14 bases between them. This CDR3 has 15 residues. The CDR3 spells CSAARTGNSGNTIYF. CDR3 nucleotides: TGCAGTGCTGCCCGGACGGGTAACTCTGGAAACACCATATATTTT.

In its sample, this clonotype was seen a few times. The chain is built from TRBV27 and TRBJ2-7; 7 nucleotides match TRBD1. This CDR3 region has 14 residues. The germline CDR1 and CDR2 sequences are MNHEY and SMNVEV (reference sequence). J gave up 2 bases and V 2 bases, and 3 bases lay outside the gene matches. The CDR3 DNA reads TGTGCCAGCAGTTTACGGGACAGAACCTACGAGCAGTACTTC. It translates to CASSLRDRTYEQYF.

V is TRBV7-3 and J is TRBJ2-1; 8 positions match TRBD2. Per the germline V gene, CDR1 is SGHTA and CDR2 is FQGTGA. V shed 4 bases and J 10 bases; nucleotides not matched to a gene: 6. The CDR3 is made up of 13 amino acids. The CDR3 nucleotides are TGTGCCAGCAGCTCAGGACTAGCAGGCGAGCAGTTCTTC. It codes for CASSSGLAGEQFF.

The chain joins TRBV4-2 to TRBJ2-7; maybe TRBD1 (6 bases). The CDR3 consists of 12 residues. V was shortened by 4 bases and J by 5 bases, with 9 bases between the two germline ends. CDR1 LGHNA and CDR2 YNFKEQ come from the germline V gene. As DNA, the CDR3 is TGTGCCAGCAGCCCACAGGGCGACGAGCAGTACTTC. Residues: CASSPQGDEQYF.

This clonotype was counted only a few times. This chain links TRBV2 with TRBJ1-1, with 8 bases identical to TRBD1. The V segment lost 4 bases and the J segment 1 base; nucleotides outside the gene matches: 5. The CDR3 has 15 residues. Germline V gene lookup returns CDR1 SNHLY and CDR2 FYNNEI. CDR3 sequence reads: CASSVRQGKNTEAFF. DNA for the CDR3: TGTGCCAGCAGTGTTAGACAGGGGAAGAACACTGAAGCTTTCTTT.

Only a few counts were recorded for this clonotype. The chain has TRBV12-3 or TRBV12-4 and TRBJ1-4; D is unresolved. Trimming removed 4 bases at V and 8 bases at J, with 8 bases between. The CDR3 contains 12 residues. The CDR3 sequence: CASSSSREKLFF. CDR3 coding DNA: TGTGCCAGCAGTTCCAGTAGGGAAAAACTGTTTTTT.

J is TRBJ1-6 and V is TRBV5-1, with D hard to call. Germline loops: CDR1 SGHRS, CDR2 YFSETQ. With 3 bases removed from V and 10 bases from J, the gap between germline ends came to 17 bases. The CDR3 runs to 15 residues. The CDR3 loop is CASSSVGEGRSPLHF. In DNA, the CDR3 is TGCGCCAGCAGCTCGGTTGGGGAGGGCCGGTCACCCCTCCACTTT.

This clonotype was observed a few times. The J gene is TRBJ1-4, the V gene TRBV5-1, with 7 bases matching TRBD1. V gave up 4 bases and J gave up 4 bases; unmatched junction bases: 4. The CDR3 loop spans 14 amino acids. Germline CDR1 SGHRS, CDR2 YFSETQ. The chain's CDR3 is CASSPGQNNEKLFF. The CDR3 DNA sequence: TGCGCCAGCAGCCCGGGACAGAATAATGAAAAACTGTTTTTT.

The gene calls are TRBV3-1 and TRBJ1-4; D remains unclear. The CDR3 length is 15 residues. Trimming left V 1 base short and J 3 bases short, with 9 bases between. The germline CDR1 and CDR2 sequences are LGHDT and YNNKEL (reference sequence). This chain's CDR3 is CASSQGLGPNEKLFF. The DNA of the CDR3 is TGTGCCAGCAGCCAAGGACTTGGCCCTAATGAAAAACTGTTTTTT.

This clonotype was found many times. The chain has TRBV7-2 and TRBJ2-1; D is unclear. CDR3 length equals 15 residues. The ends were cut back, 2 bases at V and 4 bases at J, with 12 bases in the middle. Germline V gives CDR1 SGHTA, CDR2 FQGNSA. The CDR3 reads CASSLKTGDYNEQFF. DNA of the CDR3: TGTGCCAGCAGCTTAAAAACTGGGGATTACAATGAGCAGTTCTTC.

This clonotype has only a few counts. The chain is built from TRBV6-5 and TRBJ1-1, with D perhaps TRBD1 (5 bases). The V and J ends lost 3 bases and 1 base respectively, with 9 bases between them. The CDR3 length is 14 residues. Germline values: CDR1 MNHEY, CDR2 SVGAGI. The CDR3 reads CASSYTGPNTEAFF. CDR3 sequence (DNA): TGTGCCAGCAGTTATACGGGGCCGAACACTGAAGCTTTCTTT.

The V gene is TRBV4-1, the J gene TRBJ1-6, with D uncertain. Germline V gene lookup returns CDR1 MGHRA and CDR2 YSYEKL. This CDR3 region has 14 residues. The V gene lost 0 bases and the J gene lost 9 bases, with 9 bases spanning the gap. The CDR3: CASSQDALGSPLHF. CDR3 bases: TGCGCCAGCAGCCAAGACGCATTGGGTTCACCCCTCCACTTT.

The J gene is TRBJ2-1, the V gene TRBV20-1, with D perhaps TRBD1 or TRBD2 (6 bases each). The V end lost 1 base, the J end lost 8 bases, and 9 bases lay between the germline ends. The germline gives CDR1 DFQATT, CDR2 SNEGSKA (reference sequence). This CDR3 is 12 amino acids long. In nucleotides, the CDR3 is TGCAGTGCTAGAGGGGGGGCCCATGAGCAGTTCTTC. It yields the protein CSARGGAHEQFF.

This clonotype was observed many times. The V gene is TRBV9, the J gene TRBJ2-1; D might be TRBD2 (6 bases). Germline V CDR1 and CDR2: SGDLS, YYNGEE. CDR3 size: 15 residues. Trimming shortened V by 0 bases and J by 1 base, and 8 bases separated the two germline ends. The CDR3 reads CASSVDSGSYNEQFF. The CDR3 nucleotides are TGTGCCAGCAGCGTAGATAGCGGTTCCTACAATGAGCAGTTCTTC.

This clonotype appeared many times. This rearrangement joins TRBV20-1 to TRBJ2-3; 7 bases match TRBD2. This CDR3 is 14 amino acids long. From germline, CDR1 is DFQATT and CDR2 SNEGSKA (reference sequence). V trimming: 5 bases; J trimming: 2 bases; junction bases outside the gene matches: 7. CDR3 sequence (DNA): TGCAGTGCTGAAGCGGGGAGCCACACAGATACGCAGTATTTT. Its protein product is CSAEAGSHTDTQYF.

This clonotype was counted between two and nine times. The chain employs TRBV27 and TRBJ1-5, with 8 bases fitting TRBD1. The CDR3 totals 14 residues. Per the germline V gene, CDR1 is MNHEY and CDR2 is SMNVEV (reference sequence). Trimming cost V 4 bases and J 6 bases; bases outside gene matches: 5. The CDR3 spells CASSYRGLAQPQHF. DNA of the CDR3: TGTGCCAGCAGTTACAGGGGGTTGGCTCAGCCCCAGCATTTT.

Ten or more counts support this clonotype. The chain joins TRBV29-1 to TRBJ1-2, with D unresolved. The CDR3 is 13 residues long. From germline, CDR1 is SQVTM and CDR2 ANQGSEA. V was clipped by 3 bases and J by 4 bases, with 12 bases between them. The CDR3 reads CSVDGAATYGYTF. CDR3 in DNA: TGCAGCGTTGATGGTGCAGCTACCTATGGCTACACCTTC. The variable domain in full, with the rest retrieved from reference TRBV29-1 and TRBJ1-2, is SAVISQKPSRDICQRGTSLTIQCQVDSQVTMMFWYRQQPGQSLTLIATANQGSEATYESGFVIDKFPISRPNLTFSTLTVSNMSPEDSSIYLCSVDGAATYGYTFGSGTRLTVV.

This rearrangement joins TRBV4-3 to TRBJ2-7, with 9 nucleotides matching TRBD2. V shed 2 bases and J 4 bases; nucleotides not matched to a gene: 6. The V gene's germline CDR1 is LGHNA and CDR2 YSLEER. The CDR3 has 15 amino acids. CDR3 loop: CASSQLAGREYEQYF. The CDR3 coding sequence is TGCGCCAGCAGCCAACTAGCGGGAAGGGAATACGAGCAGTACTTC.

The count of this clonotype is one. It may be a read error: a sequence one base away is much more abundant. The chain's CDR3 is CASRRQGAITEAYF. As DNA, the CDR3 is TGCGCCAGCAGACGACAGGGGGCAATCACTGAAGCTTACTTT. The chain links TRBV5-1 to TRBJ1-1, with TRBD1 matching 10 bases. The length of the CDR3 is 14 residues. Per the germline V gene, CDR1 is SGHRS and CDR2 is YFSETQ.

The chain has TRBV7-2 and TRBJ2-5; D remains ambiguous. In germline, CDR1 is SGHTA, CDR2 FQGNSA. The CDR3 totals 18 residues. Trimming cost V 0 bases and J 0 bases, with 17 bases left between them. The CDR3 DNA sequence: TGTGCCAGCAGCTTAGCGTCTGCGCTACAGATGTACCAAGAGACCCAGTACTTC. Residues: CASSLASALQMYQETQYF.

This clonotype has just a few counts. The chain employs TRBV14 and TRBJ2-2, with 7 bases matching TRBD1. There are 17 residues in the CDR3. Germline-derived CDR1 and CDR2 are SGHDN and FVKESK. The V segment lost 4 bases and the J segment 4 bases; nucleotides outside the gene matches: 12. The CDR3 coding sequence is TGTGCCAGCAGCCGCTACACCGGGACAGCTAGCACCGGGGAGCTGTTTTTT. It is translated as CASSRYTGTASTGELFF.

This sequence joins TRBV5-4 and TRBJ1-1; 8 nucleotides match TRBD1. Germline CDR1 SGHNT, CDR2 YYREEE (reference sequence). V lost 0 bases, J lost 8 bases, and 6 bases stayed unmatched. The CDR3 is made up of 14 amino acids. The CDR3 protein is CASSLVGQAYEAFF. CDR3 sequence (DNA): TGTGCCAGCAGCTTGGTGGGACAGGCGTACGAAGCTTTCTTT.

This clonotype was counted between two and nine times. The chain recombines TRBV7-2 with TRBJ2-5; no reliable D call. The V end was cut by 1 base, the J end by 5 bases, with 11 bases between. Germline V gene data show CDR1 as SGHTA and CDR2 as FQGNSA. This CDR3 is built from 14 residues. CDR3 loop: CASSLGAQVETQYF. The CDR3 DNA sequence: TGTGCCAGCAGCTTAGGCGCTCAGGTGGAGACCCAGTACTTC.

At least ten counts were recorded for this clonotype. This chain links TRBV5-1 with TRBJ2-1; 8 nucleotides align to TRBD1. V lost 3 bases and J lost 9; bases outside the gene matches: 5. Per germline, CDR1 SGHRS and CDR2 YFSETQ. The CDR3 is 13 amino acids. In nucleotides, the CDR3 is TGCGCCAGCAGCTCCAGTACAGGGGGTGAGCAGTTCTTC. Translating it yields CASSSSTGGEQFF.

The rearrangement uses TRBV6-1 and TRBJ1-4; D uncertain. The ends were cut back, 6 bases at V and 0 bases at J, with 8 bases in the middle. The CDR3 length is 14 residues. The germline V gene encodes CDR1 MNHNS and CDR2 SASEGT. The CDR3 region has the DNA TGTGCCAGCAGCAGTCACTCAACTAATGAAAAACTGTTTTTT. Translating gives CASSSHSTNEKLFF.

The V gene is TRBV20-1, the J gene TRBJ1-2; TRBD1 matches 10 bases. CDR3 size: 13 residues. Trimming took 6 bases from V and 5 from J; bases not matched to a gene: 6. Per the germline V gene, CDR1 is DFQATT and CDR2 is SNEGSKA (reference sequence). The CDR3 here is CSADRGAGYGYTF. Here the CDR3 DNA reads TGCAGTGCGGACAGGGGGGCGGGGTATGGCTACACCTTC.

This clonotype has more than one count but fewer than ten. This chain joins TRBV25-1 and TRBJ1-2; D not certain. Germline V gives CDR1 MGHDK, CDR2 SYGVNS. V lost 1 base and J 7 bases, leaving 13 bases between the germline ends. The CDR3 has 14 amino acids. This CDR3 reads CASSELRGAGGYTF. CDR3 sequence (DNA): TGTGCCAGCAGTGAATTGAGAGGCGCCGGTGGCTACACCTTC.